This TCR beta chain was captured by sequencing in a study of cytomegalovirus exposure and HLA in healthy donors. The wider study: The 120 validation repertoires were produced on the same platform as the roughly 660 repertoires of the first cohort. This was reported in a later analysis.

Worth noting for this clone: Its antigen is currently unknown.

Whole-study results and caveats: Most TCR sequences were seen very rarely across donors, but some public TCRs occurred in many. Researchers catalogued about 160 TCR beta chains as cytomegalovirus-associated.

There are 14 residues in the CDR3. Germline lookup yields CDR1 LNHNV and CDR2 YYDKDF (reference sequence). J lost 5 bases, V lost 5 bases, and 4 bases had no gene match. The repertoire was sequenced with immunoSEQ multiplex PCR; TCRdb's copy has only in-frame clones and lacks some. The table shows 150,000 to 200,000 clones, with 81% occurring only once. The genes are TRBV15 and TRBJ1-4; 8 nucleotides line up with TRBD1. The sequence derives from a woman aged 25 to 39 in good health and CMV-seronegative. Sequencing was done on a sample of PBMCs. The CDR3: CATSGGTGNEKLFF. CDR3 in DNA: TGTGCCACCAGCGGCGGGACAGGCAATGAAAAACTGTTTTTT.